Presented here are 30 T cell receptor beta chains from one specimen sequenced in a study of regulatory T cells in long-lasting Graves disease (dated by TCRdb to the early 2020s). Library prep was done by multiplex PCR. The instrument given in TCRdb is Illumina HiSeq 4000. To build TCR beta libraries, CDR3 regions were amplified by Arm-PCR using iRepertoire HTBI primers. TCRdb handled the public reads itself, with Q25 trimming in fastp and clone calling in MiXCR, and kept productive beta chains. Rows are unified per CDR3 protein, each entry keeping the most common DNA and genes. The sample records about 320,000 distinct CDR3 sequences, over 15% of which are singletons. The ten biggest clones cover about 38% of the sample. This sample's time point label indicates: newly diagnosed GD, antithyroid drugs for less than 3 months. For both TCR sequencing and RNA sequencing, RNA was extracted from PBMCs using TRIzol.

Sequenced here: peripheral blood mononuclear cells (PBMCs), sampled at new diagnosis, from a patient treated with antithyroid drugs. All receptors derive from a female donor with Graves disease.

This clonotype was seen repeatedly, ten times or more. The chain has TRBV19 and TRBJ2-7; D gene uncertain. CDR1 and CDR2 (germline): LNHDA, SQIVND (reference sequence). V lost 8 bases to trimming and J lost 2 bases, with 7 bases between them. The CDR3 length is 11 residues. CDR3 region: CASGITYEQYF. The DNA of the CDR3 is TGTGCCAGTGGGATTACCTACGAGCAGTACTTC.

This CDR3 reads CASSIGTLGNEQFF. CDR3 sequence (DNA): TGTGCCAGTAGTATCGGGACCTTGGGCAATGAGCAGTTCTTC. This chain uses TRBV19 with TRBJ2-1; possibly TRBD1 or TRBD2 for D (5 bases each). V dropped 3 bases and J dropped 6 bases, with 12 bases sitting between them. The CDR3 contains 14 residues. Germline V gene lookup returns CDR1 LNHDA and CDR2 SQIVND (reference sequence).

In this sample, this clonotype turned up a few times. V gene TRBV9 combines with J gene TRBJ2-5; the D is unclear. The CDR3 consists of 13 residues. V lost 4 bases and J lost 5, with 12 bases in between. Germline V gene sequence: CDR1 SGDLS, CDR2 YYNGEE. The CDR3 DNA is TGTGCCAGCAGCCCTGGTAGGCACGAGACCCAGTACTTC. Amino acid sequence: CASSPGRHETQYF.

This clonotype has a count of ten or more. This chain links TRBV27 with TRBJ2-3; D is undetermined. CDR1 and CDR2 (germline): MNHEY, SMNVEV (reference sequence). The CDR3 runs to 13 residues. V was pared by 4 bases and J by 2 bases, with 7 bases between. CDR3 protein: CASSSFNTDTQYF. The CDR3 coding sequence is TGTGCCAGCAGTTCCTTTAACACAGATACGCAGTATTTT.

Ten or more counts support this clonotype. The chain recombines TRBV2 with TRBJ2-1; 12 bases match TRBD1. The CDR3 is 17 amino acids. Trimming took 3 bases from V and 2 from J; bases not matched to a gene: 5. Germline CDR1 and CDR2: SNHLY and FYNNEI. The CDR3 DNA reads TGTGCCAGCAGTGATTCCGGGACAGGGGGCCCCTACAATGAGCAGTTCTTC. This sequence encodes CASSDSGTGGPYNEQFF.

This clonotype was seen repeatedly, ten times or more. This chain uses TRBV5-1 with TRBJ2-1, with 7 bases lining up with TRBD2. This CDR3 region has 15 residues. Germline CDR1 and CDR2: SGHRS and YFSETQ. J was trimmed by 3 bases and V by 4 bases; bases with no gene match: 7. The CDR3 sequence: CASSKSGTNYNEQFF. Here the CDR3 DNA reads TGCGCCAGCAGCAAGAGCGGGACTAACTACAATGAGCAGTTCTTC.

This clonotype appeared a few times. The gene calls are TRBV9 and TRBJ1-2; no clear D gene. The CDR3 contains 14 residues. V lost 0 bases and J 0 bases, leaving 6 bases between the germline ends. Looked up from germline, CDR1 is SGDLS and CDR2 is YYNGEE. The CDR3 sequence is CASSVEGTNYGYTF. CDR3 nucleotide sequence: TGTGCCAGCAGCGTAGAAGGCACTAACTATGGCTACACCTTC.

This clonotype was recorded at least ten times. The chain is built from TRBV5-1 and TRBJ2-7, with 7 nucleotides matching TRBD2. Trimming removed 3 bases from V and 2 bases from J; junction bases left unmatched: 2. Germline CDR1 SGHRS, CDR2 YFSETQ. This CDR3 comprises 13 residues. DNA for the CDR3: TGCGCCAGCAGCTGGGGGGGTACCTACGAGCAGTACTTC. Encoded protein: CASSWGGTYEQYF.

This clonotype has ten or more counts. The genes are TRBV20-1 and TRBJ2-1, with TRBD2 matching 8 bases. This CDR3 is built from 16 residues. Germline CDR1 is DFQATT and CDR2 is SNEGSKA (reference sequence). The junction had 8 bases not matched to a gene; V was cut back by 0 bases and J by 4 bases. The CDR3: CSARDFSGERYNEQFF. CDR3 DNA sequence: TGCAGTGCTAGAGATTTTAGCGGGGAGCGTTACAATGAGCAGTTCTTC.

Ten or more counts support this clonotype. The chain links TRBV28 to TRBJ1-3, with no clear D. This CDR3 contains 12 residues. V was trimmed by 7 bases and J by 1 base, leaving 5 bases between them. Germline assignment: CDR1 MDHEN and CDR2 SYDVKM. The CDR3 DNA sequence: TGTGCCAGCATCGGATCTGGAAACACCATATATTTT. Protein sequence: CASIGSGNTIYF.

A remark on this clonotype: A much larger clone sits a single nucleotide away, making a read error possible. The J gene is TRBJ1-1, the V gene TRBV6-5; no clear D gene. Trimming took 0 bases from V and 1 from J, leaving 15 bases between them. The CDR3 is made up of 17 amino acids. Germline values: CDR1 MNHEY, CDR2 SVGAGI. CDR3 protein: CASSYSTSMLRNTEAFF. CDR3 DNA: TGTGCCAGCAGTTACTCGACCTCCATGCTACGGAACACTGAAGCTTTCTTT.

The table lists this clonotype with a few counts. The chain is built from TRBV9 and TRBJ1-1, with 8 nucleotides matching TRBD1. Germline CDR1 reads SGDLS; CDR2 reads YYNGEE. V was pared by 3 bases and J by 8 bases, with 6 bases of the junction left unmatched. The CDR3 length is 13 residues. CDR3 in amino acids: CASSGRQGREAFF. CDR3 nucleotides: TGTGCCAGCAGCGGACGACAGGGGAGGGAAGCTTTCTTT.

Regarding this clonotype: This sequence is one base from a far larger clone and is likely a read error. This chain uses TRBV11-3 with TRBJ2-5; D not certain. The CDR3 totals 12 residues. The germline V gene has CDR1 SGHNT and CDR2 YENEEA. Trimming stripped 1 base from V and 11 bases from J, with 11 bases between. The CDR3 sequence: CASSLVSNEQYF. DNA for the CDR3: TGTGCCAGCAGCTTAGTTAGTAATGAGCAGTACTTC. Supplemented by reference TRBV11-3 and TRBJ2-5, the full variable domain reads EAGVVQSPRYKIIEKKQPVAFWCNPISGHNTLYWYLQNLGQGPELLIRYENEEAVDDSQLPKDRFSAERLKGVDSTLKIQPAELGDSAVYLCASSLVSNEQYFGPGTRLLVL.

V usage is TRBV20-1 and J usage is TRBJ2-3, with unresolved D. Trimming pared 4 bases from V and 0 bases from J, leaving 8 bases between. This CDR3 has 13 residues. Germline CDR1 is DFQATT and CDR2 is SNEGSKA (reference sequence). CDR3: CSATRTSTDTQYF. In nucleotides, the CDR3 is TGCAGTGCTACTCGAACTAGCACAGATACGCAGTATTTT.

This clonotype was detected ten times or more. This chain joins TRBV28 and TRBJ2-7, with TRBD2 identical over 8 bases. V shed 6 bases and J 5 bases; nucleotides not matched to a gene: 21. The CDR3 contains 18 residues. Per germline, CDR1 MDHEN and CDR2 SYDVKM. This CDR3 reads CASSERVTPAGARDEQYF. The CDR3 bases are TGTGCCAGCAGCGAAAGGGTAACCCCAGCGGGAGCTCGGGACGAGCAGTACTTC.

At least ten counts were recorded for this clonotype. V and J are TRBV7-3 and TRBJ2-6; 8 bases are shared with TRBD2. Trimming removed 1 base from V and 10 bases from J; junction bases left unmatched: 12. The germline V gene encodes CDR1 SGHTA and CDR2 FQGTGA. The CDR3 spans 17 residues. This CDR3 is CASSLRASGTRTNVLTF. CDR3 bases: TGTGCCAGCAGCTTAAGAGCGAGCGGGACTAGGACTAACGTCCTGACTTTC.

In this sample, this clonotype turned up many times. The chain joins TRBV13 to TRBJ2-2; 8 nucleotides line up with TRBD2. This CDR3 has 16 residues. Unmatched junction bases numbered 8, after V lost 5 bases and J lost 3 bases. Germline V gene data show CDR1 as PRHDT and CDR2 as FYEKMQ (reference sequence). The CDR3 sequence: CASSAATSGYTGELFF. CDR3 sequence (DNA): TGTGCCAGCAGCGCCGCAACTAGCGGATACACCGGGGAGCTGTTTTTT.

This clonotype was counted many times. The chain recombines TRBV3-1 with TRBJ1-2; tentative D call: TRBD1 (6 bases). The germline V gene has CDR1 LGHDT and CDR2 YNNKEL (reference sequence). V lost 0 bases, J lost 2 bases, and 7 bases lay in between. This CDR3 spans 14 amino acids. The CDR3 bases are TGTGCCAGCAGCCAAGAAGGGGGAAACTATGGCTACACCTTC. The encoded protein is CASSQEGGNYGYTF.

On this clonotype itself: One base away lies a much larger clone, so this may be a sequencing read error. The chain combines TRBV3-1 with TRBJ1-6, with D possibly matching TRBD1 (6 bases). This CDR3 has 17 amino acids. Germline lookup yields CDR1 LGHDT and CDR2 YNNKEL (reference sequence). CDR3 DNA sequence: TGTGCCAGCAGCCCAGATCACGGGGGCTCCTATAATTCACCCCTCCAGTTT. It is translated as CASSPDHGGSYNSPLQF.

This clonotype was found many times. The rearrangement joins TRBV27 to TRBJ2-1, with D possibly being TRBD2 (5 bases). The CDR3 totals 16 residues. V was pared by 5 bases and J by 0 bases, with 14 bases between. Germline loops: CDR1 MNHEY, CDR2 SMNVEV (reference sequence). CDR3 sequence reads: CASSPPSAASYNEQFF. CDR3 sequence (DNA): TGTGCCAGCAGTCCTCCCTCAGCGGCCTCCTACAATGAGCAGTTCTTC.

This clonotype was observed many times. The CDR3 bases are TGTGCCAGCAGTTCACGTCCGGACAGTCACGAGCAGTACTTC. Its protein product is CASSSRPDSHEQYF. The genes are TRBV27 and TRBJ2-7, with a weak D call TRBD1 (6 bases). The V end was cut by 4 bases, the J end by 5 bases, with 15 bases between. The CDR3 sequence is 14 residues long. In germline, CDR1 is MNHEY, CDR2 SMNVEV (reference sequence).

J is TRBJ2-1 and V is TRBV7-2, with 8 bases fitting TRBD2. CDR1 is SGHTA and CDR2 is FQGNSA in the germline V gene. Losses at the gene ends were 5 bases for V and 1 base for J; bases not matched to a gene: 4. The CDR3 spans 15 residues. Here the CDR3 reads CASSLLAASYNEQFF. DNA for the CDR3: TGTGCCAGCAGCCTACTAGCGGCTTCCTACAATGAGCAGTTCTTC.

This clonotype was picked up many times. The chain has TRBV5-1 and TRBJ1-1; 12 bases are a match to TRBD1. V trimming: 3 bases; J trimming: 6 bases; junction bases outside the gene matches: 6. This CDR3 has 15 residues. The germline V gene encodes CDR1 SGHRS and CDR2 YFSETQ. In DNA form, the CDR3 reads TGCGCCAGCAGCTGGACCGGGACAGGGGGCCCTGAAGCTTTCTTT. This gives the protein CASSWTGTGGPEAFF.

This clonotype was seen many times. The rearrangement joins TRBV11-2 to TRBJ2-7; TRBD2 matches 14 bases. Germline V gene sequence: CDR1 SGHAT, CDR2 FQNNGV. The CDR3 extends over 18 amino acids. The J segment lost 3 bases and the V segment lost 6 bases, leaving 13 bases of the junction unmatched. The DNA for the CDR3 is TGTGCCAGCAGGCCATGGCAGGAGACTAGCGGGGGGGACTACGAGCAGTACTTC. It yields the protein CASRPWQETSGGDYEQYF.

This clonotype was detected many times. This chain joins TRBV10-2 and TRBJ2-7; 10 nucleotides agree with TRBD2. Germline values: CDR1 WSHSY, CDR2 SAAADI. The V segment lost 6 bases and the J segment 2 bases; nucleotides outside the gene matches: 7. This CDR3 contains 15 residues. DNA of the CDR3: TGCGCCAGCAGGGGGGGACTAGCGAATCCCTACGAGCAGTACTTC. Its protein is CASRGGLANPYEQYF.

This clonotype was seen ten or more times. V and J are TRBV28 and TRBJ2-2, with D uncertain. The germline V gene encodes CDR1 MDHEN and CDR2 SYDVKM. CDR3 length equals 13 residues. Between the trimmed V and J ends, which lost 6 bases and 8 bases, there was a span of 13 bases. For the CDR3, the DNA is TGTGCCAGCAGCCCTTATCTGAAGGGGGAGCTGTTTTTT. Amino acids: CASSPYLKGELFF.

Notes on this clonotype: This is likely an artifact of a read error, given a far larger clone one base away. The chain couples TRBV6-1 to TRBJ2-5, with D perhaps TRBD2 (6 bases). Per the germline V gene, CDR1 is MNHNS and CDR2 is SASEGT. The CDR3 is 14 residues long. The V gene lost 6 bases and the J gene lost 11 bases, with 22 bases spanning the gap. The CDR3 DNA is TGTGCCAGCAGGGGAGGCGACTCCTACAATGAGCAGTACTTC. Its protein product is CASRGGDSYNEQYF.

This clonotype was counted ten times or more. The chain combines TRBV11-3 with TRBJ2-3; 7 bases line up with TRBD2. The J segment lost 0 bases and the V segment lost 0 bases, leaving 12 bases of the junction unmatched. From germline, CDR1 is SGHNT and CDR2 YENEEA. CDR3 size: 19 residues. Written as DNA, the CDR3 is TGTGCCAGCAGCTTAGACCCCGTCTGGCGGGAGTTCAGCACAGATACGCAGTATTTT. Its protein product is CASSLDPVWREFSTDTQYF.

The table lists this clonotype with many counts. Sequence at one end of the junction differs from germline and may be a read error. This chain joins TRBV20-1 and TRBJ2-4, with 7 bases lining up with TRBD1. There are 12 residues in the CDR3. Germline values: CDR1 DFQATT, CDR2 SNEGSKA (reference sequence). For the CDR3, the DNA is TGCAGTGCTAGAACTCGACAGGGTAGGGGCGACTTC. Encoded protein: CSARTRQGRGDF.

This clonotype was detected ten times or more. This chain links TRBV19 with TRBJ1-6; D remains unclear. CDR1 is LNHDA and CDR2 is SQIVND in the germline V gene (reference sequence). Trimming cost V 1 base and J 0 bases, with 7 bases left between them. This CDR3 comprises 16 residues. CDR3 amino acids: CASSIAGSSYNSPLHF. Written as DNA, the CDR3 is TGTGCCAGTAGTATAGCCGGCAGCTCCTATAATTCACCCCTCCACTTT.